This TCR beta chain derives from a study of STAT5B mutations in CD4+ large granular lymphocyte leukemia. As concerns this clone: Its antigen is as yet unknown.

Produced via immunoSEQ multiplex PCR; TCRdb's table is partial and in-frame only. The table includes about 32,000 clones, around 71% detected once. Buffy coats from healthy blood donors served as controls. Deletions cut 1 base from V and 2 bases from J, with 8 bases between. The V gene's germline CDR1 is SEHNR and CDR2 FQNEAQ (reference sequence). CDR3 size: 14 residues. Regarding the study as a whole: 8/27 top patient clones versus 2/35 control clones were TRBV06-family. Data were not HLA-matched across samples.

The chain is built from TRBV7-9 and TRBJ2-5; D unclear. This TCR was recovered from a human donor in good health. Source material: CD4+ T cells from blood buffy coats. CDR3 region: CASSLEIEQETQYF. In DNA, the CDR3 is TGTGCCAGCAGCTTAGAAATAGAGCAAGAGACCCAGTACTTC. Based on the CDR3 plus reference TRBV7-9 and TRBJ2-5, the full variable domain is DTGVSQNPRHKITKRGQNVTFRCDPISEHNRLYWYRQTLGQGPEFLTYFQNEAQLEKSRLLSDRFSAERPKGSFSTLEIQRTEQGDSAMYLCASSLEIEQETQYFGPGTRLLVL.